This TCR beta chain is from a study of monozygotic twins with inflammatory bowel disease. UMIs incorporating a 6-nucleotide sample barcode were appended by means of template switching. TCRdb reprocessed the 5' RACE reads, keeping one entry per CDR3 protein, no DNA. Its listing shows 420,000 or so distinct CDR3 sequences. Whole blood, unsorted for T cells, was the source of total RNA. The CDR3 length is 13 residues. Germline V gene sequence: CDR1 MNHEY, CDR2 SVGAGI. The sequenced sample consisted of blood. The genes are TRBV6-5 and TRBJ1-6; with no DNA, the TCRdb D assignment of TRBD1 cannot be verified. This receptor was taken from a human donor with ulcerative colitis or Crohn's disease, or a healthy co-twin of an affected twin (not recorded which). The CDR3 is CASSQTLQGTLHF.